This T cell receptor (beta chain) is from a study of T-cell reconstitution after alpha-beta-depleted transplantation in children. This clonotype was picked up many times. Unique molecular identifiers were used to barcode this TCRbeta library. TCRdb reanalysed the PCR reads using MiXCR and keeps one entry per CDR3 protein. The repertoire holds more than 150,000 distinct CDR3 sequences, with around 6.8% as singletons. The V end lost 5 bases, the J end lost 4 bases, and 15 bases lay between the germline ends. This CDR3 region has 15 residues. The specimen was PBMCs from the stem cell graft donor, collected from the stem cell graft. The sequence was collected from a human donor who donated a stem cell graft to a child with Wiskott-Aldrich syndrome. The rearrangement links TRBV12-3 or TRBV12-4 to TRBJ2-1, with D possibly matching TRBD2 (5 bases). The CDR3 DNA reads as TGTGCCAGCAGTCCCCGACTAATGGGGTACAATGAGCAGTTCTTC. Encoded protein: CASSPRLMGYNEQFF.